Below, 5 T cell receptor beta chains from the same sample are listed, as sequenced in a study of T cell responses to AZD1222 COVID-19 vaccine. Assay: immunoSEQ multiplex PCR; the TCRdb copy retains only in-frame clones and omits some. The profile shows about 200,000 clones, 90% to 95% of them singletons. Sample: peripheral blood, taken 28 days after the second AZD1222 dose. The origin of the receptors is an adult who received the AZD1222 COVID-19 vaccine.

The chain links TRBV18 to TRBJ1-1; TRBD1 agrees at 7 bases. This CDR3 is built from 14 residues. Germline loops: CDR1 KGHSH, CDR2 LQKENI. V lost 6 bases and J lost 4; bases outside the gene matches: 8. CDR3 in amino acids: CASSRQQGSTEAFF. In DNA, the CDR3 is TGTGCCAGCTCTCGCCAACAGGGGAGCACTGAAGCTTTCTTT. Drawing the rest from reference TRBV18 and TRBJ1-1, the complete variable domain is NAGVMQNPRHLVRRRGQEARLRCSPMKGHSHVYWYRQLPEEGLKFMVYLQKENIIDESGMPKERFSAEFPKEGPSILRIQQVVRGDSAAYFCASSRQQGSTEAFFGQGTRLTVV.

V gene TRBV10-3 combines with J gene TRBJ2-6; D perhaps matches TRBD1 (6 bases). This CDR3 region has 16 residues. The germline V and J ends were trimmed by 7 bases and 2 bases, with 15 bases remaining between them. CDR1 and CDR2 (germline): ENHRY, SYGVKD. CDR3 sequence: CAIMAGVATGANVLTF. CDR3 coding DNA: TGTGCCATCATGGCAGGGGTGGCGACTGGGGCCAACGTCCTGACTTTC.

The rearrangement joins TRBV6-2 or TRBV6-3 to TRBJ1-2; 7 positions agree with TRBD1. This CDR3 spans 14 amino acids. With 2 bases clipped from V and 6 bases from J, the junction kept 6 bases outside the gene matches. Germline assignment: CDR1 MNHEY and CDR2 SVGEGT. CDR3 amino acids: CASSYIGRGNGYTF. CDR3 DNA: TGTGCCAGCAGTTACATCGGCAGGGGGAATGGCTACACCTTC.

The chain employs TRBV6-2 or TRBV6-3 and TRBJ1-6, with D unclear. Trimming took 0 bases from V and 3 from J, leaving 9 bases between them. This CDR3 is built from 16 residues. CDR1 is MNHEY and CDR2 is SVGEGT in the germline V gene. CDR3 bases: TGTGCCAGCAGTTACTCGGAGGGCTTCTATAATTCACCCCTCCACTTT. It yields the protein CASSYSEGFYNSPLHF.

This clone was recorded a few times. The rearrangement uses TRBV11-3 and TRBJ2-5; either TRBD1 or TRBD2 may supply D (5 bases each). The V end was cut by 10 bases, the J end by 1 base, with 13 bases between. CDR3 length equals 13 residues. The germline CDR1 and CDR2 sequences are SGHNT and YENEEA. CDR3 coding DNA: TGTGCCATGGGGTCCGGGACCCAAGAGACCCAGTACTTC. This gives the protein CAMGSGTQETQYF.